What follows are 10 T cell receptor beta chains derived from one specimen sequenced in a study of cytotoxic CD8 clonotypes in ibrutinib-treated CLL. The protocol was immunoSEQ multiplex PCR, while the TCRdb copy is restricted to in-frame clones and leaves out a portion. The sample lists a few hundred thousand clones; roughly 71% were seen once. Sequences were derived from PBMCs, sampled after 36 months of ibrutinib treatment. These receptors were obtained from a human donor with chronic lymphocytic leukemia.

CDR3 in DNA: TGCGCCAGCATCCCGGGACCGAACGACAATGAGCAGTTCTTC. It is translated as CASIPGPNDNEQFF. The chain has TRBV10-2 and TRBJ2-1, with D tentatively TRBD1 or TRBD2 (5 bases each). Germline values: CDR1 WSHSY, CDR2 SAAADI. With 7 bases removed from V and 5 bases from J, the gap between germline ends came to 15 bases. This CDR3 is 14 amino acids long.

V is TRBV5-4 and J is TRBJ1-1; TRBD1 might be the D (6 bases). Trimming left V 3 bases short and J 4 bases short, with 10 bases between. Germline CDR1 and CDR2: SGHNT and YYREEE (reference sequence). This CDR3 has 13 residues. The DNA of the CDR3 is TGTGCCAGCAGCTCTAACAGGGTCACTGAAGCTTTCTTT. Amino acids: CASSSNRVTEAFF.

The chain couples TRBV18 to TRBJ1-1, with TRBD1 matching over 8 bases. Germline V lookup: CDR1 KGHSH, CDR2 LQKENI. This CDR3 is 14 amino acids long. V was clipped by 4 bases and J by 4 bases; unmatched bases: 5. The CDR3 coding sequence is TGTGCCAGCTCACTCGGACAGGGCACCACTGAAGCTTTCTTT. The encoded protein is CASSLGQGTTEAFF. The variable domain in full, completed from reference TRBV18 and TRBJ1-1, reads NAGVMQNPRHLVRRRGQEARLRCSPMKGHSHVYWYRQLPEEGLKFMVYLQKENIIDESGMPKERFSAEFPKEGPSILRIQQVVRGDSAAYFCASSLGQGTTEAFFGQGTRLTVV.

This clone turned up a few times. The chain employs TRBV18 and TRBJ2-7, with D maybe TRBD1 (6 bases). V was cut by 3 bases and J by 0 bases, with 9 bases left in between. CDR3 length: 14 residues. CDR1 and CDR2 from the germline V gene are KGHSH and LQKENI. The CDR3: CASSPGQISYEQYF. The CDR3 DNA is TGTGCCAGCTCACCTGGACAGATCTCCTACGAGCAGTACTTC.

This clone was counted only a few times. This chain connects TRBV2 to TRBJ2-7; no clear D gene. The CDR3 has 14 amino acids. CDR1 SNHLY and CDR2 FYNNEI come from the germline V gene. Deletions cut 3 bases from V and 2 bases from J, with 11 bases between. Here the CDR3 reads CASSDQTVTYEQYF. DNA for the CDR3: TGTGCCAGCAGTGACCAGACGGTCACCTACGAGCAGTACTTC.

The rearrangement uses TRBV6-5 and TRBJ1-3; D is ambiguous. Trimming left V 6 bases short and J 7 bases short, with 10 bases between. CDR1 is MNHEY, CDR2 SVGAGI, per germline. The CDR3 is made up of 12 amino acids. The CDR3 sequence is CASRSTGNTIYF. The CDR3 DNA reads TGTGCCAGCAGATCAACGGGGAACACCATATATTTT.

The rearrangement joins TRBV15 to TRBJ2-5; D possibly uses TRBD1 or TRBD2 (6 bases each). The germline V and J ends were trimmed by 0 bases and 7 bases, with 15 bases remaining between them. There are 15 residues in the CDR3. Germline lookup yields CDR1 LNHNV and CDR2 YYDKDF (reference sequence). The CDR3 here is CATSRDIGGGGTQYF. CDR3 in DNA: TGTGCCACCAGCAGAGATATCGGCGGAGGGGGGACCCAGTACTTC. The full variable domain, with the rest looked up from reference TRBV15 and TRBJ2-5, is DAMVIQNPRYQVTQFGKPVTLSCSQTLNHNVMYWYQQKSSQAPKLLFHYYDKDFNNEADTPDNFQSRRPNTSFCFLDIRSPGLGDTAMYLCATSRDIGGGGTQYFGPGTRLLVL.

CDR3: CRGDRGLEQYF. The CDR3 DNA reads as TGCAGGGGTGACAGGGGGCTCGAGCAGTACTTC. This chain links TRBV20-1 with TRBJ2-7; TRBD1 matches at 10 bases. Germline assignment: CDR1 DFQATT and CDR2 SNEGSKA (reference sequence). This CDR3 contains 11 residues.

CDR3 in DNA: TGTGCCAGCAGCTTAGGGGGGGGAGAGGATACGCAGTATTTT. Its translation: CASSLGGGEDTQYF. The chain is built from TRBV7-2 and TRBJ2-3; 7 nucleotides align to TRBD2. This CDR3 has 14 residues. V was pared by 1 base and J by 6 bases, with 4 bases of the junction left unmatched. Per the germline V gene, CDR1 is SGHTA and CDR2 is FQGNSA. Drawing the rest from reference TRBV7-2 and TRBJ2-3, the complete variable domain is GAGVSQSPSNKVTEKGKDVELRCDPISGHTALYWYRQSLGQGLEFLIYFQGNSAPDKSGLPSDRFSAERTGGSVSTLTIQRTQQEDSAVYLCASSLGGGEDTQYFGPGTRLTVL.

V usage is TRBV2 and J usage is TRBJ2-3, with D possibly being TRBD2 (6 bases). The germline V gene has CDR1 SNHLY and CDR2 FYNNEI. The V end was cut by 4 bases, the J end by 5 bases, with 10 bases between. This CDR3 region has 13 residues. CDR3 DNA: TGTGCCAGCAGTGTTCGGGGAGGAGATACGCAGTATTTT. This translates into CASSVRGGDTQYF.